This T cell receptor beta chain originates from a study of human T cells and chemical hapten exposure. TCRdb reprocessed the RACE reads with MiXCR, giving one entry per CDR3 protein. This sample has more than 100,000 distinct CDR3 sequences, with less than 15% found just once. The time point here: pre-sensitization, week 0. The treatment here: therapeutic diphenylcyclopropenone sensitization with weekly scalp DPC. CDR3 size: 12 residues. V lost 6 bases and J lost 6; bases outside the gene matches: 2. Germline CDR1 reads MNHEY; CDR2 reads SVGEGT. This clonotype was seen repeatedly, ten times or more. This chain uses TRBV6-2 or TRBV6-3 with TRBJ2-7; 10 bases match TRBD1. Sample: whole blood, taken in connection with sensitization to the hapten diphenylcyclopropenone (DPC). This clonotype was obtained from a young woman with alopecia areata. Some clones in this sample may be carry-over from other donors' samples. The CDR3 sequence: CASSRDRGEQYF. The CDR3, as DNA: TGTGCCAGCAGCCGGGACAGGGGCGAGCAGTACTTC.